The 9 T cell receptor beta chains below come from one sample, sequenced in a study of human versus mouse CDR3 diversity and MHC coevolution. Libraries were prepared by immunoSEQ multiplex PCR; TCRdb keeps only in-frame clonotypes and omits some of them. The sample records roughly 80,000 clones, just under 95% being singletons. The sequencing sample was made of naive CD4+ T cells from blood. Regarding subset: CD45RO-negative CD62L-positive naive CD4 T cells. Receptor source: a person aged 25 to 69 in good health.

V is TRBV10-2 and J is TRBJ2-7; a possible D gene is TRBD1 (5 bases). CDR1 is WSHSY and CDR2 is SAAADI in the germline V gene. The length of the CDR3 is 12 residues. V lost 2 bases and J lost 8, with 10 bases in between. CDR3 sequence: CASSERGPQQYF. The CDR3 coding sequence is TGCGCCAGCAGTGAGAGGGGCCCCCAGCAGTACTTC.

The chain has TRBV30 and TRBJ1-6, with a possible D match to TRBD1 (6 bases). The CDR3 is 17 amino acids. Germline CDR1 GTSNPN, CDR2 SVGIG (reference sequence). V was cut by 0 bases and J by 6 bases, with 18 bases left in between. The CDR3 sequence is CAWSVQGTQGGNSPLHF. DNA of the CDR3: TGTGCCTGGAGTGTACAAGGTACACAGGGTGGTAATTCACCCCTCCACTTT.

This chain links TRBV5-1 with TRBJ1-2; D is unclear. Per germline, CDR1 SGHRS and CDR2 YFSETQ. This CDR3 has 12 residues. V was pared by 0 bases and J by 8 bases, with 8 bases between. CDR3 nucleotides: TGCGCCAGCAGCTTGGACTTCCGGGGCTACACCTTC. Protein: CASSLDFRGYTF.

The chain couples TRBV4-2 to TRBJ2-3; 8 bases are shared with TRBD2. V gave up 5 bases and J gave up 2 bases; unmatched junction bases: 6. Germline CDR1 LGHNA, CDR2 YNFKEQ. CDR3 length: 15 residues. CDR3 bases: TGTGCCAGCAGCAATAGCGGGGACAACACAGATACGCAGTATTTT. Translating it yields CASSNSGDNTDTQYF.

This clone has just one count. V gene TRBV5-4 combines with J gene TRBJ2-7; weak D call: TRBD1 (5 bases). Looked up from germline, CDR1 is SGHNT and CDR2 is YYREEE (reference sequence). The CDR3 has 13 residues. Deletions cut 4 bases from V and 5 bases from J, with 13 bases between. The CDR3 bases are TGTGCCAGCAGCCCCCTCCAGGGTGACGAGCAGTACTTC. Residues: CASSPLQGDEQYF.

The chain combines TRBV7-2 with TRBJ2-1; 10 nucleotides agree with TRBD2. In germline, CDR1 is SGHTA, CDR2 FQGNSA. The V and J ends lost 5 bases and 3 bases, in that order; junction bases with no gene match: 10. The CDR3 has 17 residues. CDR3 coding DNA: TGTGCCAGCAGCACTCAAGCAACTAGCGGGAACTACAATGAGCAGTTCTTC. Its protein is CASSTQATSGNYNEQFF.

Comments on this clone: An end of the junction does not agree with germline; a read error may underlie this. As DNA, the CDR3 is TGTGCCAGCAGTTTGGGGTCCTATAGCGATCAGCCCCAGCATTTT. Translation gives CASSLGSYSDQPQHF. The J gene is TRBJ1-5, the V gene TRBV28, with D unresolved. The CDR3 sequence is 15 residues long. The germline gives CDR1 MDHEN, CDR2 SYDVKM.

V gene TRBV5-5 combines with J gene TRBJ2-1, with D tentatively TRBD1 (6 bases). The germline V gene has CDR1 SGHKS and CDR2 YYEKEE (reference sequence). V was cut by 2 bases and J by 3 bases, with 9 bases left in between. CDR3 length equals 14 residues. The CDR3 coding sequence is TGTGCCAGCAGCTTAGGGACAAGCTACAATGAGCAGTTCTTC. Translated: CASSLGTSYNEQFF.

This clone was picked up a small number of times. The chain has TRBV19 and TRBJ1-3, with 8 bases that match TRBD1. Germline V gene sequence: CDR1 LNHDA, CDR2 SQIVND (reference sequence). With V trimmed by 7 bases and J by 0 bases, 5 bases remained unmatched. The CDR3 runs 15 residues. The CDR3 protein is CASTWTGHSGNTIYF. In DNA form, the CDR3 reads TGTGCCAGTACCTGGACAGGGCACTCTGGAAACACCATATATTTT.